This TCR beta chain stems from a study of blood T cell repertoires in COVID-19. Across the whole study: The United States, Italy and Spain provided the acute and convalescent COVID-19 samples.

This CDR3 comprises 13 residues. Germline loops: CDR1 SGDLS, CDR2 YYNGEE. V lost 4 bases and J lost 5; bases outside the gene matches: 5. Data came from immunoSEQ multiplex PCR; TCRdb stores just in-frame clones and leaves some out. The table lists 73,000 or so clones, 65% to 85% of them singletons. The material sequenced was peripheral blood. V usage is TRBV9 and J usage is TRBJ1-1; 7 bases align to TRBD1. The receptor was isolated from a man in his fifties or sixties with active COVID-19. For the CDR3, the DNA is TGTGCCAGCAGCTCAGGGGGTTTTACTGAAGCTTTCTTT. Residues: CASSSGGFTEAFF.